A selection of T cell receptor beta chains follows, all from one sample in a study of cytomegalovirus exposure and HLA in healthy donors. Libraries were prepared by immunoSEQ multiplex PCR; TCRdb keeps only in-frame clonotypes and omits some of them. This repertoire shows about 150,000 clones, approximately 74% found once; its top ten account for 2.1%. The sample taken for sequencing was PBMCs. All receptors derive from a man younger than 40 in good health and CMV-seronegative. CDR3s include the opening cysteine and the closing phenylalanine or tryptophan. A D gene is named only where the DNA matches it firmly. Clone sizes are given selectively: once, few, many, or a class where the clone is expanded.

size	D	V	J	CDR3	DNA
NA	TRBD1	TRBV5-1	TRBJ2-5	CASSPSTGTGMGETQYF	TGCGCCAGCAGCCCCTCCACCGGGACAGGGATGGGAGAGACCCAGTACTTC
NA	NA	TRBV19	TRBJ1-2	CASSPQGTENGYTF	TGTGCCAGTAGTCCACAGGGCACTGAGAATGGCTACACCTTC
NA	TRBD1	TRBV5-1	TRBJ2-6	CASSTAQGAGANVLTF	TGCGCCAGCAGCACGGCTCAGGGGGCCGGGGCCAACGTCCTGACTTTC
NA	NA	TRBV7-2	TRBJ2-2	CASSLGTGRTGELFF	TGTGCCAGCAGCTTAGGAACAGGCCGCACCGGGGAGCTGTTTTTT
NA	TRBD2	TRBV9	TRBJ2-3	CASSVEASGGGTDTQYF	TGTGCCAGCAGCGTAGAGGCTAGCGGGGGAGGCACAGATACGCAGTATTTT
once	NA	TRBV4-2	TRBJ1-2	CASSQVGDTGYTF	TGTGCCAGCAGCCAAGTCGGGGATACCGGCTACACCTTC
NA	NA	TRBV6-4	TRBJ1-4	CAKGDEKLFF	TGTGCCAAGGGGGATGAAAAACTGTTTTTT
NA	NA	TRBV5-1	TRBJ1-3	CASSPGYGNTIYF	TGCGCCAGCAGCCCGGGATATGGAAACACCATATATTTT
NA	NA	TRBV15	TRBJ1-3	CATSRVFGGAETGNTIYF	TGTGCCACCAGCAGAGTCTTTGGGGGCGCGGAGACTGGAAACACCATATATTTT
NA	NA	TRBV28	TRBJ1-4	CASSLTQLKFSNEKLFF	TGTGCCAGCAGTTTAACACAGTTAAAGTTCTCGAATGAAAAACTGTTTTTT
once	NA	TRBV11-2	TRBJ1-1	CASSLLVALGEAFF	TGTGCCAGCAGCTTACTAGTAGCGCTTGGCGAAGCTTTCTTT
NA	TRBD1	TRBV7-2	TRBJ2-2	CASSTPGQPTGELFF	TGTGCCAGCAGCACCCCGGGACAGCCCACCGGGGAGCTGTTTTTT
NA	NA	TRBV4-1	TRBJ1-3	CASSQDRNSGNTIYF	TGCGCCAGCAGCCAAGACAGGAACTCTGGAAACACCATATATTTT
NA	NA	TRBV28	TRBJ1-1	CASSSHLTGNTEAFF	TGTGCCAGCAGTTCGCACCTGACAGGGAACACTGAAGCTTTCTTT
NA	NA	TRBV19	TRBJ2-2	CASSIESITGELFF	TGTGCCAGTAGTATAGAGAGCATCACCGGGGAGCTGTTTTTT
NA	TRBD2	TRBV19	TRBJ2-1	CASSLRLAGVSYNEQFF	TGTGCCAGTAGCCTCCGACTAGCGGGGGTCTCCTACAATGAGCAGTTCTTC
once	TRBD1	TRBV28	TRBJ2-7	CASISGQGANGQYF	TGTGCCAGCATTTCGGGACAGGGGGCGAACGGGCAGTACTTC
NA	NA	TRBV7-2	TRBJ2-7	CASSLVTGQPSREQYF	TGTGCCAGCAGCTTAGTTACCGGACAGCCGTCACGCGAGCAGTACTTC